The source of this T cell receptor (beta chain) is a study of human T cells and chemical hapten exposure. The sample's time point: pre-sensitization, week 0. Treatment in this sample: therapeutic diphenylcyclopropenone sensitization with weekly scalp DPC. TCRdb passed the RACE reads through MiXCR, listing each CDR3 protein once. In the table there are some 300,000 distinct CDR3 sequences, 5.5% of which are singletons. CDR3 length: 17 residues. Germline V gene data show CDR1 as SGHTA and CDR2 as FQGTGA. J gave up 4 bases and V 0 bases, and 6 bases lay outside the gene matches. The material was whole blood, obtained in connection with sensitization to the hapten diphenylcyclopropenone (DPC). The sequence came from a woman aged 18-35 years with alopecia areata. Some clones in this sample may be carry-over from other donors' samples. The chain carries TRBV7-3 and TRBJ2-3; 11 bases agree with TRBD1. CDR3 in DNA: TGTGCCAGCAGCTTAACGCGAAGGACAGGGGGCTCAGATACGCAGTATTTT. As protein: CASSLTRRTGGSDTQYF.